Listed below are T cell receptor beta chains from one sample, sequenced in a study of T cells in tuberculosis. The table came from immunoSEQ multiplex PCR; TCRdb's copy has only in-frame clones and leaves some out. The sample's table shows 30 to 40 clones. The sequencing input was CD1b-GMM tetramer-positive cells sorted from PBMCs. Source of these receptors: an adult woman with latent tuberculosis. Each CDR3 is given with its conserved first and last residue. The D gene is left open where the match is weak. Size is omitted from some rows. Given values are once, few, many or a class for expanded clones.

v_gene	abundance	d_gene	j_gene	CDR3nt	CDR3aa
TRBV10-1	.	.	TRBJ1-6	TGCGCCAGCAGCCCCGGAGGGAGGGGGATCGGGGGCAATTCACCCCTCCACTTT	CASSPGGRGIGGNSPLHF
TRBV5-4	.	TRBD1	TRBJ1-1	TGTGCCAGCAGCAAAACCGGGACAGGGGATGGGGCTTTCTTT	CASSKTGTGDGAFF
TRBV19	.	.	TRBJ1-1	TGTGCCAGTATCCCTTCCGGGGGCACTGAAGCTTTCTTT	CASIPSGGTEAFF
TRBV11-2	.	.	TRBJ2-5	TGTGCCAGCAGCTTAGTTGCGGGGAGTGTCCAAGAGACCCAGTACTTC	CASSLVAGSVQETQYF
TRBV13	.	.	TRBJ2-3	TGTGCCAGCAGCTCGGGACTCCCGGGTACGCAGTATTTT	CASSSGLPGTQYF
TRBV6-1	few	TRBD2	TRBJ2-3	TGTGCCAGCAGTGACGCGGGGGGTAGAACAGATACGCAGTATTTT	CASSDAGGRTDTQYF
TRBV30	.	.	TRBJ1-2	TGTGCCTGTACTTTACAGGGTTTCTATGGCTACACCTTC	CACTLQGFYGYTF
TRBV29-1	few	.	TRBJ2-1	TGCAGCGGCAGCTCCTACAATGAGCAGTTCTTC	CSGSSYNEQFF
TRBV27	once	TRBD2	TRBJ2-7	TGTGCCAGCATTTCCCGGGGGGATCACGAGCAGTACTTC	CASISRGDHEQYF
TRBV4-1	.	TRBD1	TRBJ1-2	TGCGCCAGCAGCCAACCAACGACAGGGGAAGGCTACACCTTC	CASSQPTTGEGYTF
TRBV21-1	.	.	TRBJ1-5	TGTGCCAGCAGTTCAGTAGTAGCTACATTGGCTCATCAGCCCCAGCATTTT	CASSSVVATLAHQPQHF
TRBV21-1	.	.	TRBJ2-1	TGTGCCAGCAGTTGCGCCTTAGCTCACCATTCCGACAATGAGCAGTTCTTC	CASSCALAHHSDNEQFF
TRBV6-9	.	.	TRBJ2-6	TGTGCCAGCAGTCCCATACAGCCTTACGACAAAAGTCGGGCCAACGTCCTGACTTTC	CASSPIQPYDKSRANVLTF
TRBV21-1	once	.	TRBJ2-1	TGTGCCAGCAGTTGCGTCTTAGCTCACCATTCCGACAATGAGCAGTTCTTC	CASSCVLAHHSDNEQFF
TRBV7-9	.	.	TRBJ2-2	TGTGCCAGCACCACAAATCCAAACACCGGGGAGCTGTTTTTT	CASTTNPNTGELFF
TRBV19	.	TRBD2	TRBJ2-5	TGTGCCAGTAGCGACGGGGGGGGATTTGGAGAGACCCAGTACTTC	CASSDGGGFGETQYF
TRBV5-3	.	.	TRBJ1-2	TGTGCCAGAGTTCGGGAAGTGGTGAGAAAGATCTATGGCTACACCTTC	CARVREVVRKIYGYTF